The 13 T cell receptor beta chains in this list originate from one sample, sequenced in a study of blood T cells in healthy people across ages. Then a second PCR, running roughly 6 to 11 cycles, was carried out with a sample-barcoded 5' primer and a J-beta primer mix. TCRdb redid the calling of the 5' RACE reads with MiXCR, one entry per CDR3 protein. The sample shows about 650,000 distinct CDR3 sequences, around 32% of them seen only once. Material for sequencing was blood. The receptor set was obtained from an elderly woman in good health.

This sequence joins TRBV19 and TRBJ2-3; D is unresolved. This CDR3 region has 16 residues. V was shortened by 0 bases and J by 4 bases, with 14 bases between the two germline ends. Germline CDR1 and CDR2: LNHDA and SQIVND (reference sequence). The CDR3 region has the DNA TGTGCCAGTAGTATAGATCAACAAAGGGTATCAGATACGCAGTATTTT. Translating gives CASSIDQQRVSDTQYF.

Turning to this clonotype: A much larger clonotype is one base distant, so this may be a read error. The CDR3 DNA sequence: TGTGCCAGCAGCTTTCGCGGGACAGGGTGCTACGAGCAGTACTTC. This translates into CASSFRGTGCYEQYF. V gene TRBV5-6 combines with J gene TRBJ2-7, with 9 bases aligning to TRBD1. The CDR3 sequence is 15 residues long. The V segment lost 2 bases and the J segment 3 bases; nucleotides outside the gene matches: 6. Germline assignment: CDR1 SGHDT and CDR2 YYEEEE.

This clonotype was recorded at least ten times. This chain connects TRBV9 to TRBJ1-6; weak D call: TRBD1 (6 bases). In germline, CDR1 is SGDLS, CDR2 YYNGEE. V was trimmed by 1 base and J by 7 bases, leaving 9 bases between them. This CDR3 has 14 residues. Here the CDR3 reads CASSVRGLNSPLHF. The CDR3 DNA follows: TGTGCCAGCAGCGTACGGGGGCTCAATTCACCCCTCCACTTT.

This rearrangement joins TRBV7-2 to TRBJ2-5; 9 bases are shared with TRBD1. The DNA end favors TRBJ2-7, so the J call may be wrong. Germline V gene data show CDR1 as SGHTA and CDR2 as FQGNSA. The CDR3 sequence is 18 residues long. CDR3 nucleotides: TGTGCCAGCAGCTTATTTGGAACAGGGGGCTCCCTAGGGGACGAGCAGTACTTC. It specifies CASSLFGTGGSLGDEQYF.

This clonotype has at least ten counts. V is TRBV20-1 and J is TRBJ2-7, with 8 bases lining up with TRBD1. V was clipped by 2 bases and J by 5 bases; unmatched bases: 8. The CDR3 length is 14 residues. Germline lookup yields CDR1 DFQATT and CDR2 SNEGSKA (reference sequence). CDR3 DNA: TGCAGTGCTAGAATACAGGGGGTATTCAACGAGCAGTACTTC. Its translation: CSARIQGVFNEQYF.

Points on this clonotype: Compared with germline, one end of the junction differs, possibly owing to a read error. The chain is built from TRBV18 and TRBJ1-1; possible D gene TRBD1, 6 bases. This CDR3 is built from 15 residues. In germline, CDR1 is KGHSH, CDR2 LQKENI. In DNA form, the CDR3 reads TGTGCCAGCTCACCAAAGGGGGGAATGAACACTGGAGCTTTCTTT. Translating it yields CASSPKGGMNTGAFF.

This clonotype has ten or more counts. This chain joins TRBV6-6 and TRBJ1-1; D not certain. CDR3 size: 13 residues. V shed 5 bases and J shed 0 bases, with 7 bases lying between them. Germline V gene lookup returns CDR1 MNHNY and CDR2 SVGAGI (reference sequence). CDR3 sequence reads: CASSNRLNTEAFF. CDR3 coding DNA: TGTGCCAGCAGTAATCGCCTGAACACTGAAGCTTTCTTT.

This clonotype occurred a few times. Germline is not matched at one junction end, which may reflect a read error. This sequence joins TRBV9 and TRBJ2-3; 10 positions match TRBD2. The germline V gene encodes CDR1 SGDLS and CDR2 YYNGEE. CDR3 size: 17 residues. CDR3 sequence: CASSVGSGGSGGDAQYF. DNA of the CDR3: TGTGCCAGCAGCGTAGGTAGCGGGGGGTCGGGAGGAGATGCGCAGTATTTT.

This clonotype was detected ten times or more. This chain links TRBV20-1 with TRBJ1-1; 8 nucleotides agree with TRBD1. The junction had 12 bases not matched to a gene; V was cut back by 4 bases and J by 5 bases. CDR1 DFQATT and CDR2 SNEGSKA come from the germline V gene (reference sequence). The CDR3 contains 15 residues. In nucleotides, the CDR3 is TGCAGTGCTACAAAGCCTACAGGGGGTAGAACTGAAGCTTTCTTT. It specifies CSATKPTGGRTEAFF.

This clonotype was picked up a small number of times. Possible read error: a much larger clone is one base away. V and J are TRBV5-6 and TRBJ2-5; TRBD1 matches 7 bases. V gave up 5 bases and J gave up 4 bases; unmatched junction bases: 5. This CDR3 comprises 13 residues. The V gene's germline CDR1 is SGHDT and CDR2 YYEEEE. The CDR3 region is CASSSYRGETQYF. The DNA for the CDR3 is TGTGCCAGCAGTTCGTACAGGGGAGAGACCCAGTACTTC. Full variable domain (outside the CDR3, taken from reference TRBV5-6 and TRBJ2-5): DAGVTQSPTHLIKTRGQQVTLRCSPKSGHDTVSWYQQALGQGPQFIFQYYEEEERQRGNFPDRFSGHQFPNYSSELNVNALLLGDSALYLCASSSYRGETQYFGPGTRLLVL.

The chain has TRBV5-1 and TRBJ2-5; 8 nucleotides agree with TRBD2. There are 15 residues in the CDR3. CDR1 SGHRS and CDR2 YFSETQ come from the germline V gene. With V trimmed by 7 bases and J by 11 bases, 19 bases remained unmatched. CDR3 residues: CASGVEGSGGDEQYF. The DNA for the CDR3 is TGCGCCAGCGGGGTTGAGGGGAGCGGGGGCGATGAGCAGTACTTC.

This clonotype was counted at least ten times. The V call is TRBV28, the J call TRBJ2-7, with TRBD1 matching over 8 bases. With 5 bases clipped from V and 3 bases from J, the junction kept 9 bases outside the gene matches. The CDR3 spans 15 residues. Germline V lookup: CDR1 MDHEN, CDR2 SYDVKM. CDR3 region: CASSRPVDRVYEQYF. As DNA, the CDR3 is TGTGCCAGCAGTCGACCGGTGGACAGGGTCTACGAGCAGTACTTC.

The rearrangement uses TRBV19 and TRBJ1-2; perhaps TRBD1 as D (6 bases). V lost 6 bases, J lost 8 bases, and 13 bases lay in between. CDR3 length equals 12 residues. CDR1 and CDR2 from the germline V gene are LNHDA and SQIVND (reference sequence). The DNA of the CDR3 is TGTGCCAGTAGCAACAGGGAAATGGGCTACACCTTC. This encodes CASSNREMGYTF.